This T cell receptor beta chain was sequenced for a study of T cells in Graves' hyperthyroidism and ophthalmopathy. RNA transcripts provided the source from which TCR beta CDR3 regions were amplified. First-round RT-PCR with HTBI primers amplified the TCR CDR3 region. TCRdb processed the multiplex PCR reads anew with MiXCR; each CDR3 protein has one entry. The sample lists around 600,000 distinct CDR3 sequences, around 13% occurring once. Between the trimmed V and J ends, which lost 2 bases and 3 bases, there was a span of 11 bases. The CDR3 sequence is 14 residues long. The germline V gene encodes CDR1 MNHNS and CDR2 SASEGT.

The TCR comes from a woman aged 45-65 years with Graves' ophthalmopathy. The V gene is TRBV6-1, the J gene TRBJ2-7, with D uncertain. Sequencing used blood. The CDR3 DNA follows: TGTGCCAGCAGTGAACGTCACCTTGACTACGAGCAGTACTTC. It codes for CASSERHLDYEQYF.